This T cell receptor (beta chain) was sequenced during a study of human T cells and chemical hapten exposure. This clonotype was seen at least ten times. One entry per CDR3 protein, called by TCRdb with MiXCR from the RACE reads. The profile shows 380,000 or so distinct CDR3 sequences, roughly 4.8% of them singletons. Described time point: patch test 1, 2 weeks after DPC sensitization. Treatment specified: therapeutic diphenylcyclopropenone sensitization with weekly scalp DPC. Germline V lookup: CDR1 DFQATT, CDR2 SNEGSKA (reference sequence). The CDR3 loop spans 14 amino acids. Deletions cut 2 bases from V and 2 bases from J, with 10 bases between.

The TCR originated in a woman in her forties or fifties with alopecia areata. Some clones in this sample may be carry-over from other donors' samples. V and J are TRBV20-1 and TRBJ1-5; a possible D gene is TRBD1 (6 bases). Sequenced here: whole blood, sampled in connection with sensitization to the hapten diphenylcyclopropenone (DPC). The CDR3 nucleotides are TGCAGTGCTAGACAGGGGAGCGGCAATCAGCCCCAGCATTTT. Amino acids: CSARQGSGNQPQHF.